These T cell receptor beta chains were read from a single sample in a study of beta chain features in type 1 diabetes. Here immunoSEQ multiplex PCR was the method, and the copy in TCRdb shows in-frame clones only, minus some. The sample lists over 55,000 clones; 52% were seen once. Sequenced input: Tregs from blood. The receptors were sampled from a woman in her thirties or forties with type 1 diabetes. CDR3s include the opening cysteine and the closing phenylalanine or tryptophan. The order of the fields is V gene, J gene, D gene, CDR3 length, clone size, CDR3 DNA, CDR3 protein. A D gene is named only where the DNA matches it firmly. Rows give clone size only sometimes, using once, few, many, or a class for an expanded clone.

V: TRBV5-4; J: TRBJ1-4; D: TRBD1; length: 16; size: NA; DNA: TGTGCCAGCAGCTCCGGGTCCTCAGGGGGAAATGAAAAACTGTTTTTT; CDR3: CASSSGSSGGNEKLFF
V: TRBV6-5; J: TRBJ2-6; D: NA; length: 15; size: NA; DNA: TGTGCCACTAGGTCGTGGTTACCTGGGGCCAACGTCCTGACTTTC; CDR3: CATRSWLPGANVLTF
V: TRBV6-6; J: TRBJ1-1; D: NA; length: 13; size: few; DNA: TGTGCCAGCACCTATACCGAGGACACTGAAGCTTTCTTT; CDR3: CASTYTEDTEAFF
V: TRBV7-2; J: TRBJ1-4; D: TRBD1; length: 13; size: NA; DNA: TGTGCCACCTCGACAGGGGAGGGGGAAAAACTGTTTTTT; CDR3: CATSTGEGEKLFF
V: TRBV7-2; J: TRBJ2-3; D: NA; length: 11; size: NA; DNA: TGTGCCAGCAGCCCCGCAGATACGCAGTATTTT; CDR3: CASSPADTQYF
V: TRBV23-1; J: TRBJ1-1; D: NA; length: 13; size: NA; DNA: TGCGCCACCCCCCCGGGACATTACACTGAAGCTTTCTTT; CDR3: CATPPGHYTEAFF
V: TRBV7-9; J: TRBJ1-1; D: NA; length: 14; size: few; DNA: TGTGCCAGCCGAATCACGGGGTTGAACACTGAAGCTTTCTTT; CDR3: CASRITGLNTEAFF
V: TRBV10-3; J: TRBJ2-1; D: TRBD2; length: 13; size: NA; DNA: TGTGCCACCCACGGGGGGACCTCTAATGAGCAGTTCTTC; CDR3: CATHGGTSNEQFF
V: TRBV28; J: TRBJ2-1; D: TRBD1; length: 13; size: NA; DNA: TGTGCCAGCAGTTTAACAGGGGGCAATGAGCAGTTCTTC; CDR3: CASSLTGGNEQFF
V: TRBV5-1; J: TRBJ2-7; D: NA; length: 12; size: NA; DNA: TGCGCCAGCAGAGACAGCTACTACGAGCAGTACTTC; CDR3: CASRDSYYEQYF
V: TRBV28; J: TRBJ2-7; D: TRBD2; length: 14; size: few; DNA: TGTGCCAGCAGTTTGGAGGGAGGGAATTACGAGCAGTACTTC; CDR3: CASSLEGGNYEQYF
V: TRBV28; J: TRBJ1-1; D: NA; length: 13; size: NA; DNA: TGTGCCAGCAGTGCTCAGGGCTACACTGAAGCTTTCTTT; CDR3: CASSAQGYTEAFF
V: TRBV28; J: TRBJ1-4; D: TRBD1; length: 19; size: NA; DNA: TGTGCCAGCAGTTTCCCTTTAGCCGGGACAGGGGCAACTAATGAAAAACTGTTTTTT; CDR3: CASSFPLAGTGATNEKLFF
V: TRBV7-8; J: TRBJ1-2; D: NA; length: 13; size: NA; DNA: TGTGCCAGCAGCCAGGACTTCTCCCGGGGCTACACCTTC; CDR3: CASSQDFSRGYTF